This record concerns one TCR beta chain sequence. The record originates from a study of blood T cell repertoires in COVID-19. Data came from immunoSEQ multiplex PCR; TCRdb stores just in-frame clones and leaves some out. The data contain 150,000 to 160,000 clones, around 84% of them singletons. Material: peripheral blood. This TCR was sampled from a woman between 45 and 60 years old with acute or convalescent COVID-19.

The CDR3 reads CASGSPIAGTISGNTIYF. The CDR3 DNA reads as TGTGCTAGTGGTTCGCCAATTGCGGGGACCATCTCTGGAAACACCATATATTTT. The V call is TRBV12-5, the J call TRBJ1-3; D possibly corresponds to TRBD1 (5 bases). Germline V gene data show CDR1 as LGHNT and CDR2 as FRNRAP. The CDR3 loop spans 18 amino acids. V was shortened by 4 bases and J by 0 bases, with 19 bases between the two germline ends.